This entry concerns a single T cell receptor (beta chain). What it binds is unknown. The data were obtained in a study of T cell responses to AZD1222 COVID-19 vaccine. Notes on the study in general: Spike-specific TCR breadth and depth were elevated following two AZD1222 doses. The study found vaccine-associated CD4 TCRs spanning spike, dominant at 160-218 and 743-854.

Method: immunoSEQ multiplex PCR; TCRdb's copy keeps in-frame clones and lacks some. The sample includes about 160,000 clones, approximately 88% seen only once; the top ten take more than 4%. Germline V gene sequence: CDR1 SNHLY, CDR2 FYNNEI. The CDR3 consists of 15 residues. The ends lost 7 bases at V and 7 bases at J; junction bases unmatched: 11. Second-dose intervals near 4 or 12 weeks were combined. The clonotype was recovered from an adult who received the AZD1222 COVID-19 vaccine. Specimen: peripheral blood, collected 28 days after the second AZD1222 dose. This chain links TRBV2 with TRBJ2-1, with 9 bases identical to TRBD1. CDR3 sequence: CASKEGQGLKNEQFF. CDR3 in DNA: TGTGCCAGCAAGGAGGGACAGGGACTAAAAAATGAGCAGTTCTTC.